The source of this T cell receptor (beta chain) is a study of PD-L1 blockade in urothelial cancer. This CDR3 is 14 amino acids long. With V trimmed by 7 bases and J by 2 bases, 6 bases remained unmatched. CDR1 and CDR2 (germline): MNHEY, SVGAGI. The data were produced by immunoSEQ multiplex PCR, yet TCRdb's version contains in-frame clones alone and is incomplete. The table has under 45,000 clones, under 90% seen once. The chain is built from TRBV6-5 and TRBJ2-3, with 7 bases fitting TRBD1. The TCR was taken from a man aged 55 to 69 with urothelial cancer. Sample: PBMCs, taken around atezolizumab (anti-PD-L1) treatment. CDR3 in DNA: TGTGCCAGCAAGGAACAGGGGTACACAGATACGCAGTATTTT. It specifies CASKEQGYTDTQYF.